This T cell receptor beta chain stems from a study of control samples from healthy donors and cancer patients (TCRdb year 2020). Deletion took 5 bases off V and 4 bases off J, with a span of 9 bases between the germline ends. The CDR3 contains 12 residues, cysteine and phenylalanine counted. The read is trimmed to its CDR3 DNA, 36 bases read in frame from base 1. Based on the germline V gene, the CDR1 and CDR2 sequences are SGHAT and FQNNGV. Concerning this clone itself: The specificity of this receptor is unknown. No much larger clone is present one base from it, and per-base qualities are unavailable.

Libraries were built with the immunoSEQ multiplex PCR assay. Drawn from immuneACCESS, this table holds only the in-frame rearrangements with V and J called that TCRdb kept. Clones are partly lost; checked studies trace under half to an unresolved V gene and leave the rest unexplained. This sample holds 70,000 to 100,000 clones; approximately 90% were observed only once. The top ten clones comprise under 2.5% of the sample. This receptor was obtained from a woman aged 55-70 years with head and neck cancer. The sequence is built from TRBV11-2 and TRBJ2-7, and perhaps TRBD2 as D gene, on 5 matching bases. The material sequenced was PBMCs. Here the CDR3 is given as CASSVGGYEQYF. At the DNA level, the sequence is TGTGCCAGCAGCGTCGGAGGATACGAGCAGTACTTC.